This T cell receptor (beta chain) was profiled in a study of CD8 T cells in Susac syndrome. TCR beta sequences were obtained from blood CD8+ and CD4+ T cells. TEMRA cells underwent FACS enrichment and CD8+ and CD4+ T cells underwent negative isolation. This CDR3 has 14 amino acids. Germline-derived CDR1 and CDR2 are SQVTM and ANQGSEA. RNA amounts of about 0.5 to 1 ug underwent reverse transcription with random hexamers. A multiplex approach, immunoSEQ multiplex PCR, amplified TCR beta CDR3 across 54 Vbeta and 13 Jbeta. Each CDR3 protein is one row after TCRdb ran MiXCR on the immunoSEQ multiplex PCR reads. The sample includes about 250,000 distinct CDR3 sequences, 85% to 95% of them seen just once.

The sequenced sample consisted of CD4+ T cells from PBMCs. The V and J genes are TRBV29-1 and TRBJ2-3, with 8 bases aligning to TRBD1. The sequence was obtained from a human donor with multiple sclerosis. CDR3 residues: CSSTLQGVGDTQYF. In nucleotides, the CDR3 is TGCAGTTCGACCCTACAGGGGGTTGGAGATACGCAGTATTTT.